This T cell receptor beta chain was captured in a study of blood T cells in healthy people across ages. Study-wide results and caveats: Relative to aged donors, long-lived donors carried more naive CD4+ cells and displayed higher diversity. PBMCs left unsorted prevented a conclusive naive versus antigen-experienced comparison.

This clonotype was counted only a few times. Its matching antigen is unknown. A sample-barcoded 5' primer and a J-beta primer mix were used in a second PCR of roughly 7 to 11 cycles. From the 5' RACE reads, TCRdb called clonotypes with MiXCR, one entry per CDR3 protein. The sample includes about 1 million distinct CDR3 sequences, 35% to 55% of them seen just once. CDR1 is SGHRS, CDR2 YFSETQ, per germline. The V end lost 4 bases, the J end lost 3 bases, and 16 bases lay between the germline ends. This CDR3 contains 15 residues. Sequencing was performed on blood. This sequence originates from a woman in her sixties or seventies in good health. The V gene is TRBV5-1, the J gene TRBJ1-1; D is uncertain. For the CDR3, the DNA is TGCGCCAGCAGCCGAACCACTGGCATCGACACTGAAGCTTTCTTT. It is translated as CASSRTTGIDTEAFF.